Sequencing of this T cell receptor (beta chain) was carried out in a study of cytomegalovirus exposure and HLA in healthy donors. Points from the study as a whole: A prior analysis recorded that most TCR beta V segments were productive about 87% or about 30% of the time. Accurate predictions that matched the HLA-A and HLA-B alleles of most subjects were reportedly made from TCR beta sequences. In a later analysis, productive TCRs from donors in an Asian-associated ancestry cluster reportedly carried fewer N-insertions than the cohort mean.

Primers: 60 Vbeta forward and 13 Jbeta reverse. Data came from immunoSEQ multiplex PCR; TCRdb stores just in-frame clones and leaves some out. The table lists about 160,000 clones, about 80% of them singletons, with roughly 2% in the top ten. The CDR3 totals 16 residues. V lost 0 bases to trimming and J lost 5 bases; unmatched junction nucleotides: 7. The germline CDR1 and CDR2 sequences are SGHNT and YENEEA. Turning to this clone: The antigen remains undetermined.

Sequencing was performed on PBMCs. The V and J genes are TRBV11-3 and TRBJ2-1; 7 bases map to TRBD2. The sequence came from a man between 50 and 59 years old in good health and CMV-seropositive. In DNA, the CDR3 is TGTGCCAGCAGCTTAGAGGGTTCTAGCGGAAACAATGAGCAGTTCTTC. This translates into CASSLEGSSGNNEQFF.